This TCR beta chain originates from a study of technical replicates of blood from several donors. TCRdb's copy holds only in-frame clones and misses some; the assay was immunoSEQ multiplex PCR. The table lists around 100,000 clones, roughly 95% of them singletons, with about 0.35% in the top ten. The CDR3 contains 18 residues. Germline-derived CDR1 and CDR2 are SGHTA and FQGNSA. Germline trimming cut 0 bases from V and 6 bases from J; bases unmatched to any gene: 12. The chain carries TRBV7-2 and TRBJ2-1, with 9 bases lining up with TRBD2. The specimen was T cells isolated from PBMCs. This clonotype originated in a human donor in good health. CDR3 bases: TGTGCCAGCAGCTTAGCTTATGTTGGCCTAGCGGGGCCCAATGAGCAGTTCTTC. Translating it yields CASSLAYVGLAGPNEQFF. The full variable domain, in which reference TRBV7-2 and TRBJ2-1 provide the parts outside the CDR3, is GAGVSQSPSNKVTEKGKDVELRCDPISGHTALYWYRQSLGQGLEFLIYFQGNSAPDKSGLPSDRFSAERTGGSVSTLTIQRTQQEDSAVYLCASSLAYVGLAGPNEQFFGPGTRLTVL.